This TCR beta chain emerged from a study of CD8 T cells in Susac syndrome. Only one count was recorded for this clonotype. Reverse transcription of roughly 0.5 to 1 ug RNA was carried out with random hexamers. From the immunoSEQ multiplex PCR reads, TCRdb called clonotypes with MiXCR, one entry per CDR3 protein. This table has 75,000 to 100,000 distinct CDR3 sequences, more than 85% appearing once. V was trimmed by 5 bases and J by 3 bases, leaving 19 bases between them. Germline CDR1 is MNHNY and CDR2 is SVGAGI (reference sequence). CDR3 size: 16 residues. Source material: CD8+ T cells from PBMCs. This TCR was recovered from a human donor with Susac syndrome. The chain links TRBV6-6 to TRBJ1-1, with a weak D call TRBD1 (6 bases). CDR3 region: CASSATTTGYDTEAFF. The CDR3 coding sequence is TGTGCCAGCAGTGCGACCACGACAGGTTATGACACTGAAGCTTTCTTT.